The text below deals with one TCR beta chain. Its cognate antigen is unknown. The protocol was immunoSEQ multiplex PCR, while the TCRdb copy is restricted to in-frame clones and leaves out a portion. The table has 150,000 to 200,000 clones, 70% to 90% seen once. This specimen comes from a study of cytomegalovirus exposure and HLA in healthy donors. This CDR3 is built from 14 residues. V was trimmed by 2 bases and J by 6 bases, leaving 14 bases between them. Germline lookup yields CDR1 MGHRA and CDR2 YSYEKL. Study conclusions and caveats: The study labeled under 200 TCR beta chains cytomegalovirus-associated. In vitro data verified a few CMV-associated chains as specific for CMV antigens.

The J gene is TRBJ2-7, the V gene TRBV4-1, with D maybe TRBD1 (5 bases). Sequencing was carried out using PBMCs. The receptor comes from a woman under 40 in good health and CMV-seronegative. The CDR3, as DNA: TGCGCCAGCAGCCAAACGCCAGGGATAAGCGAGCAGTACTTC. Translation: CASSQTPGISEQYF.